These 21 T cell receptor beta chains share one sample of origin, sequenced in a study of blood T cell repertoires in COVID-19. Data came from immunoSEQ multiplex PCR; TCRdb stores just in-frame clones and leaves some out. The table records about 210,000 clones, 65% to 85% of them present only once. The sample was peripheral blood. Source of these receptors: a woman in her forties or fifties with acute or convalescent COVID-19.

The CDR3 region is CATARDRLYEQYF. For the CDR3, the DNA is TGTGCCACCGCCAGGGACAGACTCTACGAGCAGTACTTC. The gene calls are TRBV7-3 and TRBJ2-7; 7 bases match TRBD1. The CDR3 has 13 residues. Trimming at V came to 10 bases and at J to 3 bases, leaving 9 bases not matched to a gene. The germline gives CDR1 SGHTA, CDR2 FQGTGA.

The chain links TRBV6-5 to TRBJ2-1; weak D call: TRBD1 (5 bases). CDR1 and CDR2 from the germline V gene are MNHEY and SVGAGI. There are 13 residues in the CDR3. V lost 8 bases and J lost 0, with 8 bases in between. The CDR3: CASDSSSYNEQFF. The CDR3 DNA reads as TGTGCCAGCGACAGTTCCTCCTACAATGAGCAGTTCTTC.

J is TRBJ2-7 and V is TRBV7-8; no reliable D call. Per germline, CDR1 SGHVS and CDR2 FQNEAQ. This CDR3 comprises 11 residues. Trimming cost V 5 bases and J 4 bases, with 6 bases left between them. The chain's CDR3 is CASSLQYEQYF. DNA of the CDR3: TGTGCCAGCAGCCTTCAGTACGAGCAGTACTTC.

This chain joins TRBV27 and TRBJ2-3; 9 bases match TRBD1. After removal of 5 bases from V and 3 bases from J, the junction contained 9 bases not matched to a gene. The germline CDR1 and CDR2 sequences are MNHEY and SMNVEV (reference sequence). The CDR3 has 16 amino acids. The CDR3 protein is CASSKVRTGVTDTQYF. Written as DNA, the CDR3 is TGTGCCAGCAGTAAAGTTCGGACAGGGGTAACAGATACGCAGTATTTT.

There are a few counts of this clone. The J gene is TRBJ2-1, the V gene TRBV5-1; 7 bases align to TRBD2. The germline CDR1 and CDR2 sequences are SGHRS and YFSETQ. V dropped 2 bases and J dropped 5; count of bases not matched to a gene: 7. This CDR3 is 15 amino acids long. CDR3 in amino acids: CASSLGDYLNNEQFF. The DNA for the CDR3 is TGCGCCAGCAGCTTAGGGGACTACCTCAACAATGAGCAGTTCTTC.

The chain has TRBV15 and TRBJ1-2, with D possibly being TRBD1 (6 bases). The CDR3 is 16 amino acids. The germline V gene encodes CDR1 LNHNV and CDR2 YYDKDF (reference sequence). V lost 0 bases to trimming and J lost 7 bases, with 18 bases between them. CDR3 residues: CATSRDYGTKLSGYTF. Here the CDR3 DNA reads TGTGCCACCAGCAGAGATTATGGGACAAAACTTAGTGGCTACACCTTC.

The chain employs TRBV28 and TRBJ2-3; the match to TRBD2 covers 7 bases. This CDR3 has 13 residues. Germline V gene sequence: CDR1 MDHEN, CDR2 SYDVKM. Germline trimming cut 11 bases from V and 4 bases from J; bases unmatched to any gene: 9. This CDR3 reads CAGGSGTPDTQYF. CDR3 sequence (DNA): TGTGCCGGGGGGAGCGGGACCCCAGATACGCAGTATTTT.

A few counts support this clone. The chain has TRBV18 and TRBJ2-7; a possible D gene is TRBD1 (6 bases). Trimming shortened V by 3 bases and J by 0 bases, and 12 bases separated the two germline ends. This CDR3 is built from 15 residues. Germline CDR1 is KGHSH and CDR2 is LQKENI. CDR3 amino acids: CASSPAGTSSYEQYF. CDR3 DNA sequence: TGTGCCAGCTCACCGGCCGGGACATCCTCCTACGAGCAGTACTTC.

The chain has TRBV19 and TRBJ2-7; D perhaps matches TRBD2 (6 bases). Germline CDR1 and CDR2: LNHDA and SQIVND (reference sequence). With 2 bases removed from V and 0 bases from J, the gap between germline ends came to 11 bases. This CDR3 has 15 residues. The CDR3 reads CASSIMGGNSYEQYF. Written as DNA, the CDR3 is TGTGCCAGTAGTATAATGGGAGGTAACTCCTACGAGCAGTACTTC.

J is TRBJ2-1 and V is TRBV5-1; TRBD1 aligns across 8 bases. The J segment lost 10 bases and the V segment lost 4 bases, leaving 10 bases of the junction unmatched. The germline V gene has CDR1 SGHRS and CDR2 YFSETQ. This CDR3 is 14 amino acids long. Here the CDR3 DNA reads TGCGCCAGCAGCCCCTCCCCGGGGGACAGGGAGCAGTTCTTC. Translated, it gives CASSPSPGDREQFF. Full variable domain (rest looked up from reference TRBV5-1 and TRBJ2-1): KAGVTQTPRYLIKTRGQQVTLSCSPISGHRSVSWYQQTPGQGLQFLFEYFSETQRNKGNFPGRFSGRQFSNSRSEMNVSTLELGDSALYLCASSPSPGDREQFFGPGTRLTVL.

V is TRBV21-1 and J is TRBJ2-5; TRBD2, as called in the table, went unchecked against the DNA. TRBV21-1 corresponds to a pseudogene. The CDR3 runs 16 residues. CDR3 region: CASSKIRELAEETQYF. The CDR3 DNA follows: TGTGCCAGCAGCAAGATTAGAGAACTAGCGGAAGAGACCCAGTACTTC.

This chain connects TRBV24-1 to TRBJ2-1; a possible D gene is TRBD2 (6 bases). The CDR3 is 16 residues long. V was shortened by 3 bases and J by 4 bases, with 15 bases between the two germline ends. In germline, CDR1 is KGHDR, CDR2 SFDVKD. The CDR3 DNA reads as TGTGCCACCAGTGATGGCGGGGCTAGCGCATACAATGAGCAGTTCTTC. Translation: CATSDGGASAYNEQFF.

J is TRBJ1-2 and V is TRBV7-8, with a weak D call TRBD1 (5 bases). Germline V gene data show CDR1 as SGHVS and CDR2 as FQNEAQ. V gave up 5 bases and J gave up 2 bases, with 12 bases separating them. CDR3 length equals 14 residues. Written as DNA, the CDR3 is TGTGCCAGCAGCCTGGGACTTCCCAACTATGGCTACACCTTC. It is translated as CASSLGLPNYGYTF.

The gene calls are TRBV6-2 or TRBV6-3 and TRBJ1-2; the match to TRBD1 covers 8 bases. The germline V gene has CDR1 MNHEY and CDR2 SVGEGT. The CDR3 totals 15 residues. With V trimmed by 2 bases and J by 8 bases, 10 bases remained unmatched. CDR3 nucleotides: TGTGCCAGCAGTTACGTCGGGACAGGAGTGGGGGGCTACACCTTC. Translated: CASSYVGTGVGGYTF.

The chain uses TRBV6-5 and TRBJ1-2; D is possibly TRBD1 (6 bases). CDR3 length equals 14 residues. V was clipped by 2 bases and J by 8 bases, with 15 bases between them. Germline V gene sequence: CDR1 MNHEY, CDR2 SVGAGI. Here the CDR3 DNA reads TGTGCCAGCAGTTACGGTCGCAGGGGCGGAGGCTACACCTTC. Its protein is CASSYGRRGGGYTF.

The CDR3 sequence is CASTDQGGDPDTQYF. The DNA of the CDR3 is TGTGCCAGCACCGACCAAGGGGGGGACCCAGATACGCAGTATTTT. The chain employs TRBV27 and TRBJ2-3; perhaps TRBD2 as D (7 bases). V dropped 7 bases and J dropped 4 bases, with 18 bases sitting between them. This CDR3 has 15 residues. Looked up from germline, CDR1 is MNHEY and CDR2 is SMNVEV (reference sequence).

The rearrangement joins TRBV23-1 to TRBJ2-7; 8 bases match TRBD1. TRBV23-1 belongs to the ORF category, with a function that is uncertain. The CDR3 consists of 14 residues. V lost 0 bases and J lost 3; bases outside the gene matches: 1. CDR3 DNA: TGCGCCAGCAGTCAATCACAGGGGGGCTACGAGCAGTACTTC. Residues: CASSQSQGGYEQYF.

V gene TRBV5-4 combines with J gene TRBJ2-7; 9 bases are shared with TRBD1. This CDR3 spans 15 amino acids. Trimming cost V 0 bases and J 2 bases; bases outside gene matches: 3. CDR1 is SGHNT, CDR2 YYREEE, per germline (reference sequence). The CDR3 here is CASSLDGQGTYEQYF. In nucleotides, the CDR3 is TGTGCCAGCAGCTTGGATGGACAGGGGACCTACGAGCAGTACTTC.

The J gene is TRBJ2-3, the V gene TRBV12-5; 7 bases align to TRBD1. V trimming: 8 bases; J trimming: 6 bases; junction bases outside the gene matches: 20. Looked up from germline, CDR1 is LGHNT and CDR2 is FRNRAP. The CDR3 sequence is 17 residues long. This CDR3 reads CASSPQIRAGGEDTQYF. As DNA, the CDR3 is TGTGCTAGTTCGCCGCAAATCAGGGCAGGGGGTGAGGATACGCAGTATTTT.

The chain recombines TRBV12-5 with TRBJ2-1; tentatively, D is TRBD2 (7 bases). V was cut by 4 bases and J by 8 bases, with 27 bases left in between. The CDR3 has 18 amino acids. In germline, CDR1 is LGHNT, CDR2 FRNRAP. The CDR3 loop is CASGSIRGAGLHTDEQFF. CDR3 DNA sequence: TGTGCTAGTGGTTCCATTCGGGGGGCGGGGTTGCACACCGATGAGCAGTTCTTC.

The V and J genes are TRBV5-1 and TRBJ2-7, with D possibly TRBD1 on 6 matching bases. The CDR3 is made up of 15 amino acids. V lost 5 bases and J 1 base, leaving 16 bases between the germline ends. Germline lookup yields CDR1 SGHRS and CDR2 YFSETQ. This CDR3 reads CASRTTGTGSYEQYF. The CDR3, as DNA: TGCGCCAGCAGGACCACCGGAACAGGGTCCTACGAGCAGTACTTC. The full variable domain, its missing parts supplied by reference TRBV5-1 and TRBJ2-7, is KAGVTQTPRYLIKTRGQQVTLSCSPISGHRSVSWYQQTPGQGLQFLFEYFSETQRNKGNFPGRFSGRQFSNSRSEMNVSTLELGDSALYLCASRTTGTGSYEQYFGPGTRLTVT.